The next 29 T cell receptor beta chains were all read from a single sample in a study of beta chain features in type 1 diabetes. Reverse transcribing all isolated RNA meant expressed TCRB transcripts were sequenced. Assay used: immunoSEQ multiplex PCR; TCRdb lists only in-frame clones, some missing. The table shows 350,000 to 400,000 clones, with about 15% occurring only once. The material sequenced was naive CD4+ T cells from blood. The receptors were gathered from a woman between 18 and 30 years old in good health.

The rearrangement links TRBV4-2 to TRBJ1-2; 8 bases are a match to TRBD1. The V segment lost 1 base and the J segment 4 bases; nucleotides outside the gene matches: 5. This CDR3 is 15 amino acids long. Germline CDR1 LGHNA, CDR2 YNFKEQ. CDR3 loop: CASSQVGQGGYGYTF. CDR3 nucleotides: TGTGCCAGCAGCCAAGTTGGACAGGGTGGCTATGGCTACACCTTC.

The chain couples TRBV6-5 to TRBJ2-7, with D unresolved. Germline V gene sequence: CDR1 MNHEY, CDR2 SVGAGI. The CDR3 is made up of 11 amino acids. The V gene lost 4 bases and the J gene lost 7 bases, with 8 bases spanning the gap. CDR3 in DNA: TGTGCCAGCAGTTCGCCAGTAGAGCAGTACTTC. Its translation: CASSSPVEQYF.

V usage is TRBV27 and J usage is TRBJ2-7; weak D call: TRBD2 (5 bases). The CDR3 contains 14 residues. V dropped 2 bases and J dropped 5 bases, with 13 bases sitting between them. Per the germline V gene, CDR1 is MNHEY and CDR2 is SMNVEV (reference sequence). Here the CDR3 DNA reads TGTGCCAGCAGTTTAGGGGAGCCTCCGGACGAGCAGTACTTC. Amino acid sequence: CASSLGEPPDEQYF.

This clone occurred a few times. V and J are TRBV18 and TRBJ2-1, with D unresolved. V dropped 3 bases and J dropped 5 bases, with 14 bases sitting between them. Germline-derived CDR1 and CDR2 are KGHSH and LQKENI. This CDR3 is 15 amino acids long. CDR3 DNA sequence: TGTGCCAGCTCACCTAGGTACCCGACTGACAATGAGCAGTTCTTC. Residues: CASSPRYPTDNEQFF.

In its sample, this clone was seen a few times. J is TRBJ2-6 and V is TRBV5-1; 9 nucleotides line up with TRBD1. The length of the CDR3 is 18 residues. V lost 6 bases, J lost 2 bases, and 12 bases stayed unmatched. Per the germline V gene, CDR1 is SGHRS and CDR2 is YFSETQ. The CDR3 bases are TGCGCCAGCACTCCACAGGGGGCGTATATGGCTGGGGCCAACGTCCTGACTTTC. Encoded protein: CASTPQGAYMAGANVLTF.

The chain combines TRBV7-2 with TRBJ2-4, with D unresolved. The germline CDR1 and CDR2 sequences are SGHTA and FQGNSA. The V gene lost 6 bases and the J gene lost 8 bases, with 17 bases spanning the gap. The CDR3 is 14 residues long. The CDR3 nucleotides read TGTGCCAGCAGTTCGCCCGGCAGGCCAGACATTCAGTACTTC. It specifies CASSSPGRPDIQYF.

Comment on this clone: The same CDR3 can be traced to other DNA sequences in this sample. V and J are TRBV5-1 and TRBJ2-7; perhaps TRBD1 as D (5 bases). Germline V gives CDR1 SGHRS, CDR2 YFSETQ. Trimming took off 0 bases at V and 4 bases at J, with 8 bases between the two ends. The CDR3 has 13 amino acids. CDR3 protein: CASSLGQRYEQYF. CDR3 coding DNA: TGCGCCAGCAGCTTGGGACAGCGATACGAGCAGTACTTC.

This clone was detected only a few times. V usage is TRBV29-1 and J usage is TRBJ1-1; tentatively, D is TRBD1 (5 bases). The CDR3 loop spans 14 amino acids. The germline V gene encodes CDR1 SQVTM and CDR2 ANQGSEA. Trimming cost V 0 bases and J 4 bases, with 12 bases left between them. CDR3 coding DNA: TGCAGCGTTGAAGATCCAGGGTCGCGCACTGAAGCTTTCTTT. It encodes CSVEDPGSRTEAFF.

The table lists this clone with a few counts. CDR3 sequence: CASSLSRTGQETQYF. In DNA form, the CDR3 reads TGTGCCAGCAGCTTATCCCGGACAGGTCAAGAGACCCAGTACTTC. The J gene is TRBJ2-5, the V gene TRBV7-9; TRBD1 aligns across 7 bases. The length of the CDR3 is 15 residues. Germline V gives CDR1 SEHNR, CDR2 FQNEAQ (reference sequence). V gave up 2 bases and J gave up 2 bases; unmatched junction bases: 5. Full variable domain (rest looked up from reference TRBV7-9 and TRBJ2-5): DTGVSQNPRHKITKRGQNVTFRCDPISEHNRLYWYRQTLGQGPEFLTYFQNEAQLEKSRLLSDRFSAERPKGSFSTLEIQRTEQGDSAMYLCASSLSRTGQETQYFGPGTRLLVL.

V and J are TRBV28 and TRBJ1-2; no clear D. The CDR3 consists of 12 residues. Germline CDR1 MDHEN, CDR2 SYDVKM. Deletions cut 11 bases from V and 4 bases from J, with 14 bases between. The CDR3 here is CAAAQLIYGYTF. The CDR3 DNA is TGTGCCGCGGCGCAGCTGATCTATGGCTACACCTTC.

In its sample, this clone was seen a few times. J is TRBJ2-3 and V is TRBV5-4; TRBD2 agrees at 7 bases. This CDR3 is 17 amino acids long. The germline gives CDR1 SGHNT, CDR2 YYREEE (reference sequence). V shed 0 bases and J 2 bases; nucleotides not matched to a gene: 9. The CDR3 sequence is CASSLGASGAYTDTQYF. The CDR3 DNA reads as TGTGCCAGCAGCTTGGGAGCTAGCGGAGCTTACACAGATACGCAGTATTTT.

The J gene is TRBJ1-5, the V gene TRBV4-2; 10 bases fit TRBD1. There are 19 residues in the CDR3. V lost 3 bases, J lost 4 bases, and 15 bases stayed unmatched. The V gene's germline CDR1 is LGHNA and CDR2 YNFKEQ. This CDR3 is CASSHLMGQGLMGNQPQHF. The CDR3 DNA follows: TGTGCCAGCAGCCACCTTATGGGACAGGGGTTAATGGGGAATCAGCCCCAGCATTTT.

Only a few counts were recorded for this clone. The V and J genes are TRBV27 and TRBJ2-3; TRBD2 agrees at 13 bases. The CDR3 is 15 amino acids. The V segment lost 4 bases and the J segment 5 bases; nucleotides outside the gene matches: 3. Germline V gene lookup returns CDR1 MNHEY and CDR2 SMNVEV (reference sequence). The CDR3 reads CASSYGTSGKDTQYF. The CDR3 nucleotides are TGTGCCAGCAGTTACGGGACTAGCGGGAAAGATACGCAGTATTTT.

The chain couples TRBV28 to TRBJ2-1; the match to TRBD2 covers 7 bases. The CDR3 runs 11 residues. Trimming took 2 bases from V and 14 from J; bases not matched to a gene: 3. Germline CDR1 MDHEN, CDR2 SYDVKM. In nucleotides, the CDR3 is TGTGCCAGCAGTTTAGCGGGGGTAGAGTTCTTC. This encodes CASSLAGVEFF.

This chain joins TRBV27 and TRBJ2-3; tentatively, D is TRBD2 (7 bases). V lost 2 bases and J lost 2, with 11 bases in between. Germline V gene lookup returns CDR1 MNHEY and CDR2 SMNVEV (reference sequence). The CDR3 covers 15 residues. The CDR3 protein is CASSLMGGLTDTQYF. CDR3 DNA: TGTGCCAGCAGTTTAATGGGGGGGCTCACAGATACGCAGTATTTT.

This clone showed up just a few times. The V and J genes are TRBV7-2 and TRBJ1-1; D gene uncertain. Germline CDR1 is SGHTA and CDR2 is FQGNSA. Trimming pared 1 base from V and 4 bases from J, leaving 10 bases between. The CDR3 loop spans 14 amino acids. The CDR3 DNA sequence: TGTGCCAGCAGCTTAGTTCTTAGCGGCACTGAAGCTTTCTTT. This encodes CASSLVLSGTEAFF.

The CDR3 region is CAWSVAGGPNEQYF. In nucleotides, the CDR3 is TGTGCCTGGAGCGTAGCGGGAGGGCCAAACGAGCAGTACTTC. J is TRBJ2-7 and V is TRBV30; 11 bases are a match to TRBD2. The CDR3 is 14 amino acids. Germline CDR1 GTSNPN, CDR2 SVGIG (reference sequence). The trim removed 3 bases at V and 5 bases at J, leaving 6 bases unmatched.

The chain carries TRBV9 and TRBJ2-2; 7 bases match TRBD2. The CDR3 covers 15 residues. In germline, CDR1 is SGDLS, CDR2 YYNGEE. After removal of 6 bases from V and 4 bases from J, the junction contained 9 bases not matched to a gene. CDR3 region: CASKRDSTATGELFF. The CDR3 region has the DNA TGTGCCAGCAAGCGGGACTCGACGGCCACCGGGGAGCTGTTTTTT.

The chain has TRBV6-6 and TRBJ2-7, with TRBD1 matching over 9 bases. V lost 4 bases to trimming and J lost 3 bases; unmatched junction nucleotides: 4. CDR3 length equals 14 residues. Germline CDR1 reads MNHNY; CDR2 reads SVGAGI (reference sequence). The CDR3 here is CASSSDRGIYEQYF. Here the CDR3 DNA reads TGTGCCAGCAGTTCTGACAGGGGGATCTACGAGCAGTACTTC.

V and J are TRBV28 and TRBJ2-7; a weak D match, TRBD1 (5 bases). This CDR3 is 15 amino acids long. The V and J ends lost 2 bases and 7 bases respectively, with 18 bases between them. Germline CDR1 and CDR2: MDHEN and SYDVKM. The CDR3 DNA follows: TGTGCCAGCAGTTTACCTAGGACACCGGGTGAGGAGCAGTACTTC. It specifies CASSLPRTPGEEQYF.

The chain links TRBV7-8 to TRBJ1-1, with 8 bases fitting TRBD1. The trim removed 3 bases at V and 5 bases at J, leaving 2 bases unmatched. The germline gives CDR1 SGHVS, CDR2 FQNEAQ. The CDR3 has 13 residues. CDR3 sequence: CASSFTGGTEAFF. The CDR3 region has the DNA TGTGCCAGCAGCTTCACAGGGGGAACTGAAGCTTTCTTT.

V and J are TRBV7-3 and TRBJ2-2; tentative D call: TRBD2 (6 bases). Per the germline V gene, CDR1 is SGHTA and CDR2 is FQGTGA. The CDR3 covers 15 residues. V was shortened by 5 bases and J by 5 bases, with 15 bases between the two germline ends. The CDR3 coding sequence is TGTGCCAGCAGCCCAGAGCGGGTTAGGACCGGGGAGCTGTTTTTT. This codes for CASSPERVRTGELFF.

There are a few counts of this clone. The gene calls are TRBV2 and TRBJ2-7, with a possible D match to TRBD1 (5 bases). CDR3 length: 14 amino acids. V gave up 2 bases and J gave up 5 bases, with 13 bases separating them. Looked up from germline, CDR1 is SNHLY and CDR2 is FYNNEI. CDR3 bases: TGTGCCAGCAGTGAAAGGGCAGGGATGCACGAGCAGTACTTC. As protein: CASSERAGMHEQYF.

This clone showed up just a few times. This sequence joins TRBV6-6 and TRBJ1-2, with D uncertain. The germline gives CDR1 MNHNY, CDR2 SVGAGI (reference sequence). The CDR3 is made up of 14 amino acids. Trimming took 6 bases from V and 3 from J, leaving 14 bases between them. The CDR3 sequence: CASRHSQADYGYTF. The CDR3 nucleotides read TGTGCCAGCAGGCACTCTCAAGCTGACTATGGCTACACCTTC.

The chain recombines TRBV10-3 with TRBJ1-2; TRBD1 aligns across 9 bases. After removal of 6 bases from V and 8 bases from J, the junction contained 4 bases not matched to a gene. This CDR3 has 12 residues. The germline gives CDR1 ENHRY, CDR2 SYGVKD. In DNA, the CDR3 is TGTGCCATCAGACAGGGGGCAGGCGGCTACACCTTC. Translating it yields CAIRQGAGGYTF.

This rearrangement joins TRBV2 to TRBJ1-1, with TRBD1 identical over 9 bases. With V trimmed by 2 bases and J by 4 bases, 5 bases remained unmatched. CDR1 is SNHLY and CDR2 is FYNNEI in the germline V gene. The CDR3 has 15 residues. DNA for the CDR3: TGTGCCAGCAGTGAAAGACAGGGGGGTATCACTGAAGCTTTCTTT. Translated: CASSERQGGITEAFF.

This sequence joins TRBV7-3 and TRBJ2-1, with 10 bases aligning to TRBD2. V lost 4 bases to trimming and J lost 5 bases; unmatched junction nucleotides: 5. The V gene's germline CDR1 is SGHTA and CDR2 FQGTGA. The CDR3 contains 15 residues. In nucleotides, the CDR3 is TGTGCCAGCAGCTCGCTAGCGGGAGCCAACAATGAGCAGTTCTTC. Protein product: CASSSLAGANNEQFF.

CDR3 in DNA: TGTGCCAGCAGCTCAGGGTACACTGAAGCTTTCTTT. It specifies CASSSGYTEAFF. The chain carries TRBV7-9 and TRBJ1-1, with D possibly being TRBD1 (5 bases). This CDR3 contains 12 residues. The germline gives CDR1 SEHNR, CDR2 FQNEAQ (reference sequence). Deletions cut 4 bases from V and 3 bases from J, with 6 bases between.

This clone was found a few times. Relative to the germline gene, one junction end is altered; a read error may explain this. V is TRBV4-1 and J is TRBJ2-7; 10 nucleotides line up with TRBD1. Looked up from germline, CDR1 is MGHRA and CDR2 is YSYEKL. This CDR3 is built from 16 residues. The DNA for the CDR3 is TGCGCCAGCAGTCAAGGTAGGGGGACAGGGGCCTACGAGCAGTACTTC. Encoded protein: CASSQGRGTGAYEQYF.